A single sample is the source of the 16 T cell receptor beta chains below, sequenced in a study of blood T cell repertoires in COVID-19. Assay: immunoSEQ multiplex PCR; the TCRdb copy retains only in-frame clones and omits some. The table records 200,000 or so clones, about 85% of them present only once. The sequenced sample consisted of peripheral blood. These receptors were taken from a man aged 65 to 85 with active or convalescent COVID-19.

The chain carries TRBV10-3 and TRBJ2-3; perhaps TRBD2 as D (6 bases). This CDR3 spans 16 amino acids. V gave up 5 bases and J gave up 6 bases, with 21 bases separating them. CDR1 ENHRY and CDR2 SYGVKD come from the germline V gene. DNA of the CDR3: TGTGCCATCAGTACAGGCCGGGACTTCACGTTGGATACGCAGTATTTT. This gives the protein CAISTGRDFTLDTQYF.

The genes are TRBV5-1 and TRBJ1-5; D is ambiguous. Germline V lookup: CDR1 SGHRS, CDR2 YFSETQ. V was clipped by 4 bases and J by 0 bases, with 11 bases between them. This CDR3 is 15 amino acids long. This chain's CDR3 is CASSPEGYSNQPQHF. CDR3 sequence (DNA): TGCGCCAGCAGCCCGGAGGGTTATAGCAATCAGCCCCAGCATTTT.

The chain combines TRBV27 with TRBJ1-1; D is unclear. The CDR3 covers 13 residues. From germline, CDR1 is MNHEY and CDR2 SMNVEV (reference sequence). V was trimmed by 5 bases and J by 6 bases, leaving 13 bases between them. CDR3 nucleotides: TGTGCCAGCAGTCCCGACCCAGGCTCTGAAGCTTTCTTT. Amino acids: CASSPDPGSEAFF.

The chain uses TRBV9 and TRBJ2-1; D perhaps matches TRBD2 (6 bases). The V and J ends lost 2 bases and 5 bases respectively, with 14 bases between them. Germline-derived CDR1 and CDR2 are SGDLS and YYNGEE. This CDR3 contains 15 residues. The CDR3 is CASSVAVAANNEQFF. The CDR3, as DNA: TGTGCCAGCAGCGTTGCGGTAGCGGCAAACAATGAGCAGTTCTTC.

This clone ranks as medium-sized. The genes are TRBV10-1 and TRBJ2-7; 7 bases agree with TRBD1. Germline trimming cut 4 bases from V and 6 bases from J; bases unmatched to any gene: 6. This CDR3 comprises 13 residues. CDR1 is WNHNN and CDR2 is SYGVQD in the germline V gene (reference sequence). The CDR3 loop is CASSADPGGEQYF. The CDR3 DNA is TGCGCCAGCAGTGCCGACCCAGGGGGCGAGCAGTACTTC.

V and J are TRBV4-3 and TRBJ1-2; D not certain. Looked up from germline, CDR1 is LGHNA and CDR2 is YSLEER. The CDR3 has 15 residues. Trimming stripped 0 bases from V and 4 bases from J, with 12 bases between. The DNA of the CDR3 is TGCGCCAGCAGCCAAGATATTGCGAGGATCTATGGCTACACCTTC. Protein: CASSQDIARIYGYTF.

The J gene is TRBJ2-5, the V gene TRBV5-4, with D tentatively TRBD2 (6 bases). The germline V gene has CDR1 SGHNT and CDR2 YYREEE (reference sequence). The CDR3 consists of 14 residues. V dropped 4 bases and J dropped 5 bases, with 15 bases sitting between them. CDR3: CASSLYGGLETQYF. The CDR3, as DNA: TGTGCCAGCAGCCTGTATGGGGGGTTGGAGACCCAGTACTTC. Combining the CDR3 with reference TRBV5-4 and TRBJ2-5 gives the whole variable domain ETGVTQSPTHLIKTRGQQVTLRCSSQSGHNTVSWYQQALGQGPQFIFQYYREEENGRGNFPPRFSGLQFPNYSSELNVNALELDDSALYLCASSLYGGLETQYFGPGTRLLVL.

CDR3 nucleotide sequence: TGTGCCACCTCCCCGGGGTGGTCTGGAAACACCATATATTTT. It is translated as CATSPGWSGNTIYF. The rearrangement links TRBV6-5 to TRBJ1-3, with D hard to call. The length of the CDR3 is 14 residues. V was cut by 10 bases and J by 1 base, with 14 bases left in between. From germline, CDR1 is MNHEY and CDR2 SVGAGI.

The chain has TRBV21-1 and TRBJ2-3; TRBD2, the D gene given by the table, was not confirmed from the DNA. TRBV21-1 has pseudogene status. The CDR3 sequence is 20 residues long. CDR3 in DNA: TGTGCCAGCAGCAAAGACAGGGGGCAGGTCTGGACTAGCGGCACAGATACGCAGTATTTT. Amino acid sequence: CASSKDRGQVWTSGTDTQYF.

V and J are TRBV10-3 and TRBJ1-1, with 8 bases aligning to TRBD1. This CDR3 region has 14 residues. V shed 10 bases, J shed 1 base, and the junction held 8 bases outside the gene matches. Germline V gene data show CDR1 as ENHRY and CDR2 as SYGVKD. The CDR3 reads CASRQGQENTEAFF. CDR3 DNA: TGTGCCAGCCGACAGGGACAGGAGAACACTGAAGCTTTCTTT.

The genes are TRBV28 and TRBJ2-1, with 11 bases lining up with TRBD2. This CDR3 has 16 residues. Unmatched junction bases numbered 10, after V lost 5 bases and J lost 7 bases. Germline assignment: CDR1 MDHEN and CDR2 SYDVKM. The CDR3 nucleotides read TGTGCCAGCAGTACTAGCGGGGGCCCGGGGCGGAATGAGCAGTTCTTC. Amino acids: CASSTSGGPGRNEQFF.

This sequence joins TRBV7-9 and TRBJ1-4, with 7 bases aligning to TRBD1. Germline CDR1 SEHNR, CDR2 FQNEAQ (reference sequence). Trimming removed 4 bases from V and 4 bases from J; junction bases left unmatched: 9. This CDR3 is built from 16 residues. The CDR3 DNA reads TGTGCCAGCAGCTCCGGACAGGTGGCGGGTAATGAAAAACTGTTTTTT. Its protein is CASSSGQVAGNEKLFF.

CDR3 coding DNA: TGTGCCAGTTCTAGGCTAGCGACCTACAATGAGCAGTTCTTC. The encoded protein is CASSRLATYNEQFF. The rearrangement links TRBV6-5 to TRBJ2-1; tentative D call: TRBD2 (6 bases). V was pared by 9 bases and J by 2 bases, with 14 bases between. The CDR3 loop spans 14 amino acids. From germline, CDR1 is MNHEY and CDR2 SVGAGI.

The chain links TRBV7-9 to TRBJ1-2, with TRBD1 matching 7 bases. V lost 5 bases and J lost 4; bases outside the gene matches: 7. The CDR3 spans 14 residues. The germline V gene encodes CDR1 SEHNR and CDR2 FQNEAQ (reference sequence). DNA for the CDR3: TGTGCCAGCAGCCTCACGCAGGGGGTCTATGGCTACACCTTC. This codes for CASSLTQGVYGYTF.

The gene calls are TRBV30 and TRBJ1-4; TRBD1 matches 7 bases. The CDR3 loop spans 15 amino acids. V lost 0 bases to trimming and J lost 8 bases; unmatched junction nucleotides: 9. Germline CDR1 is GTSNPN and CDR2 is SVGIG (reference sequence). The CDR3 here is CAWSVKQGLGEKLFF. The CDR3 DNA reads TGTGCCTGGAGTGTAAAACAGGGGTTAGGCGAAAAACTGTTTTTT.

The chain uses TRBV5-6 and TRBJ2-1; tentative D call: TRBD2 (5 bases). The CDR3 has 16 amino acids. Trimming removed 6 bases from V and 2 bases from J, with 18 bases in between. Germline V lookup: CDR1 SGHDT, CDR2 YYEEEE. CDR3 region: CASTGSGLFAYNEQFF. Here the CDR3 DNA reads TGTGCCAGCACGGGGAGTGGTCTGTTTGCCTACAATGAGCAGTTCTTC.